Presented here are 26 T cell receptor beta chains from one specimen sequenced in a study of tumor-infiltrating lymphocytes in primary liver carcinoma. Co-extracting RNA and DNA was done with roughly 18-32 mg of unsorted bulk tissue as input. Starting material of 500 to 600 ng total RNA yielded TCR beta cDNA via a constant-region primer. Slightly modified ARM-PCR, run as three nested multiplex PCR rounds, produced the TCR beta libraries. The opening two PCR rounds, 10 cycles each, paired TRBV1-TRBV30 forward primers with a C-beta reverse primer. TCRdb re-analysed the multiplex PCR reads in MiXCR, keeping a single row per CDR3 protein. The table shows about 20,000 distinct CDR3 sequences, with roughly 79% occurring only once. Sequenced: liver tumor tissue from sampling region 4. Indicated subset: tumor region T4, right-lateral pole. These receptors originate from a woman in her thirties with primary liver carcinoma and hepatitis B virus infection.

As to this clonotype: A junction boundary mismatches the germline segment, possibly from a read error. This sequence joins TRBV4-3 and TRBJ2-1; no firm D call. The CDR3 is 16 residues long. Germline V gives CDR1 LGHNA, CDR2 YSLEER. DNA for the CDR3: TGCGCCAGGAGCCAAGATGCGAGAAGCTCCTACGATGAGCAGTTCTTC. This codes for CARSQDARSSYDEQFF.

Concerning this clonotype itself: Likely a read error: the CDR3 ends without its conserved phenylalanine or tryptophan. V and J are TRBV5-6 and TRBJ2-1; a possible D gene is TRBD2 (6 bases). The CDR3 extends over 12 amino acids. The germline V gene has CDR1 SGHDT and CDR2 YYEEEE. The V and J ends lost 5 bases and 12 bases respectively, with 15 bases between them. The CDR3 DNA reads TGTGCCAGCAGTCCACGGGGGAACGCGCAGTTCCTA. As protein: CASSPRGNAQFL.

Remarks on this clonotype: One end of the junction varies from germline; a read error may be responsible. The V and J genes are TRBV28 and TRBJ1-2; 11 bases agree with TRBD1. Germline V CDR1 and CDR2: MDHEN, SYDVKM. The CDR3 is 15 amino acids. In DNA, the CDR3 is TGTGCTAGCATCCGAGGACAGGGGGCTAACCATGGCTACACCTTC. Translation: CASIRGQGANHGYTF.

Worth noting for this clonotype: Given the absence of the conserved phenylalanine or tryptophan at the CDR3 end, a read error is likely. CDR3 nucleotide sequence: TGTGCCAGCAGCGCCAGGGACAGGGGGCGCAAGAGGTGGAGTAACACTGAGGCTTTCTCT. Residues: CASSARDRGRKRWSNTEAFS. The chain uses TRBV11-2 and TRBJ1-1, with 12 bases that match TRBD1. The CDR3 length is 20 residues. Germline V CDR1 and CDR2: SGHAT, FQNNGV.

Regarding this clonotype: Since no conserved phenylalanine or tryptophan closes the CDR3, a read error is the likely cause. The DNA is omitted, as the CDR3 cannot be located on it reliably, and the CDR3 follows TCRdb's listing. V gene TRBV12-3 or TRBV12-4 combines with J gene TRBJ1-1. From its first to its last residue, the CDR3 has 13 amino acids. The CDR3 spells CASSFGGLTESFI.

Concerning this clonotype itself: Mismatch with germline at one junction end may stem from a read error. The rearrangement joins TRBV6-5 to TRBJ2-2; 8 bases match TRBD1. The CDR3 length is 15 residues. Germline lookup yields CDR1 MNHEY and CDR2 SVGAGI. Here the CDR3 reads CASNTRTGFTGELFF. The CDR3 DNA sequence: TGCGCCAGCAATACGCGGACAGGGTTCACCGGGGAGCTGTTTTTT.

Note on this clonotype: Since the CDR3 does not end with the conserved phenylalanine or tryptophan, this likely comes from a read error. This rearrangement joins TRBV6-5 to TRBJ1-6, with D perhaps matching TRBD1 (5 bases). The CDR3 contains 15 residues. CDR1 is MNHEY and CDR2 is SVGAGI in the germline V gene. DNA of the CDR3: TGTACCAGCAGGGAAAGGAGTGCCCCCCTTTCGCCCCTCCACCTT. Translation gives CTSRERSAPLSPLHL.

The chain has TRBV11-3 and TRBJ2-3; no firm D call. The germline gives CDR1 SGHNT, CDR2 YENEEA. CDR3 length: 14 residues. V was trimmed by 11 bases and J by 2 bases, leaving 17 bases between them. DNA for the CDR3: TGTGCCCGGAGCTTAGATGGGCTCACAGATACGCAGTATTTT. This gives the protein CARSLDGLTDTQYF.

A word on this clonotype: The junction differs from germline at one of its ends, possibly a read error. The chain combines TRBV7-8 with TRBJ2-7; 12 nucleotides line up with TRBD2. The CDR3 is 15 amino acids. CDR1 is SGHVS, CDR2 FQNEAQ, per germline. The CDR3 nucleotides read TGTGCCAGCAACCAAACTAGCGGGGGGCCCTACGTGCAGTACTTC. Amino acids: CASNQTSGGPYVQYF.

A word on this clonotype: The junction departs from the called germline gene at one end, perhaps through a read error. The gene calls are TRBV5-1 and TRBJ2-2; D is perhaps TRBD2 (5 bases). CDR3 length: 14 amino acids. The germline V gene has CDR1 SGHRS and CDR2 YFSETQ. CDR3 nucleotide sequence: TGCGCCCGCAACCAACATCCCAACACCGGGGAGTTGTTTTTT. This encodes CARNQHPNTGELFF. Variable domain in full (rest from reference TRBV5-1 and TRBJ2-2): KAGVTQTPRYLIKTRGQQVTLSCSPISGHRSVSWYQQTPGQGLQFLFEYFSETQRNKGNFPGRFSGRQFSNSRSEMNVSTLELGDSALYLCARNQHPNTGELFFGEGSRLTVL.

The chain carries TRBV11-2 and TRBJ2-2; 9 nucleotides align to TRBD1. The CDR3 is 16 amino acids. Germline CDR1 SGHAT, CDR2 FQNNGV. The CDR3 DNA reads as TGTACTAGCAGCTCACAGGGGGCTCCAGAGACCGGGGAGCTGTTTTTT. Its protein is CTSSSQGAPETGELFF.

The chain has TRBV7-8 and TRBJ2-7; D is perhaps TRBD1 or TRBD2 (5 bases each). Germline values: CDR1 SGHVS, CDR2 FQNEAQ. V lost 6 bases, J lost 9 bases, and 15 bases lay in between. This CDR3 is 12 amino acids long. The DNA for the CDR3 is TGTGCCAGCAGTTCAGGGACGAAAGTGCAGTACTTC. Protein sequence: CASSSGTKVQYF.

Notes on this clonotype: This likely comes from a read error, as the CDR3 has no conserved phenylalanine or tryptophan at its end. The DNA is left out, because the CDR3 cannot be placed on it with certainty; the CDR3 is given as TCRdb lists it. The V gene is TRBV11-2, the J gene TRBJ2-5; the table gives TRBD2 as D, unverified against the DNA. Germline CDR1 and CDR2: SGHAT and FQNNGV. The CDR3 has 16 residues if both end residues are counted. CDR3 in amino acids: CASSQTPGGGKETKYL.

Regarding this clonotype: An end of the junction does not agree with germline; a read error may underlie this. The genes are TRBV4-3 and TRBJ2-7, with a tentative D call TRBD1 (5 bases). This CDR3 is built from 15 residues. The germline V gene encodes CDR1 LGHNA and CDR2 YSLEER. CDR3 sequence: CASSQGFPGSYEQHF. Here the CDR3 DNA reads TGCGCCAGCAGCCAAGGTTTTCCAGGGTCCTACGAGCAACACTTC.

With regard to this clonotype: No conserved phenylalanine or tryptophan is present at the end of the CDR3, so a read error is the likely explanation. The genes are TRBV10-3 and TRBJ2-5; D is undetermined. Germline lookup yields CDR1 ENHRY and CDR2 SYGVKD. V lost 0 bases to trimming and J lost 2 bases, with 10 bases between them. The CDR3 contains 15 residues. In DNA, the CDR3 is TGTGCCATCAGTGAGTCAGCTACCAAACAAGAGACCCAGTACTTA. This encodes CAISESATKQETQYL.

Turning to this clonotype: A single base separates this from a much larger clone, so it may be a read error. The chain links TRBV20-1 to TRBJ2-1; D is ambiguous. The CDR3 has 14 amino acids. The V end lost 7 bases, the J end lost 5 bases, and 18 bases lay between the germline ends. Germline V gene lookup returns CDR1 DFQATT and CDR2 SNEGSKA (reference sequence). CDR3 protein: CSVILPRRNNEQFF. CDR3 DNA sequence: TGCAGTGTTATACTCCCTCGAAGAAACAATGAGCAGTTCTTC.

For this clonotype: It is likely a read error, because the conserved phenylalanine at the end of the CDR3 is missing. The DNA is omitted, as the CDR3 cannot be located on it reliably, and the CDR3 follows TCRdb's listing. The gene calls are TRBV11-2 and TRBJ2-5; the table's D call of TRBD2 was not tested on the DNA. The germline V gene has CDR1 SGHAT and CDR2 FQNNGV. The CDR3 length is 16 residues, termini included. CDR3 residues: CASSQTPGGGKETQYL.

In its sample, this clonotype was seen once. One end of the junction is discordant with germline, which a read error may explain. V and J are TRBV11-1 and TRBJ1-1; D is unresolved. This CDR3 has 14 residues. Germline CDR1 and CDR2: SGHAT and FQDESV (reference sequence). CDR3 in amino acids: CTSSFGQRYSEAFF. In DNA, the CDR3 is TGTACCAGCAGCTTCGGGCAGCGCTACTCTGAAGCTTTCTTT.

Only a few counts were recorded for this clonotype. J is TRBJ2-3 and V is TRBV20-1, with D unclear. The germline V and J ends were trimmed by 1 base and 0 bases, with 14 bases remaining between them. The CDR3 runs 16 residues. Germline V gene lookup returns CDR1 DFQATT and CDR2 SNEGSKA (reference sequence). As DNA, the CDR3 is TGCAGTGCTAGAGGACCGGTTCTTTCTAGCACAGATACGCAGTATTTT. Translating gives CSARGPVLSSTDTQYF.

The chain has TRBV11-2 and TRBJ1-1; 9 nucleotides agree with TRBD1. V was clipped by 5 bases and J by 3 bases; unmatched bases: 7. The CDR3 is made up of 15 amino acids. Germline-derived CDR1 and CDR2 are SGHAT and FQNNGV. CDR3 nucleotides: TGTGCCAGCAGCCCCGGGACAGGGTGGGACACTGAAGCTTTCTTT. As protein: CASSPGTGWDTEAFF. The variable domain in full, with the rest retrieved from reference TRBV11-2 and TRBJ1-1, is EAGVAQSPRYKIIEKRQSVAFWCNPISGHATLYWYQQILGQGPKLLIQFQNNGVVDDSQLPKDRFSAERLKGVDSTLKIQPAKLEDSAVYLCASSPGTGWDTEAFFGQGTRLTVV.

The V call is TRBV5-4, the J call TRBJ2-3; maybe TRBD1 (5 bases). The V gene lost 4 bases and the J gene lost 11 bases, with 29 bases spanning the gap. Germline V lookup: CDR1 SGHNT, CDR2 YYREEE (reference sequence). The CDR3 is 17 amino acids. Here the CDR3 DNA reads TGTGCCAGCAGCGTAGACGGACACCCTCCACACACAGATGGGCAGTATTTT. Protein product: CASSVDGHPPHTDGQYF.

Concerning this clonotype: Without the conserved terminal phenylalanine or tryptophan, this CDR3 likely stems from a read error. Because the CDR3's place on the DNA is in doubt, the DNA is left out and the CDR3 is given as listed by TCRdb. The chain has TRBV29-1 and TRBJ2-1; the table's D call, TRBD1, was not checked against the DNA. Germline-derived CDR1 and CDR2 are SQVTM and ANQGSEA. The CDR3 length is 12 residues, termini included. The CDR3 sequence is CSVVGWGGQTFL.

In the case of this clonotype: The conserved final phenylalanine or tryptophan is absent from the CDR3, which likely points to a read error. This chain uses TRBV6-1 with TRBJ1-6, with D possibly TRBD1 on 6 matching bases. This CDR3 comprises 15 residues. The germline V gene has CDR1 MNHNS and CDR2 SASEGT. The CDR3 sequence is CASSEQGDSGSPLHS. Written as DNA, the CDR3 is TGTGCCAGTAGTGAACAGGGTGATAGTGGTTCACCCCTCCACTCT.

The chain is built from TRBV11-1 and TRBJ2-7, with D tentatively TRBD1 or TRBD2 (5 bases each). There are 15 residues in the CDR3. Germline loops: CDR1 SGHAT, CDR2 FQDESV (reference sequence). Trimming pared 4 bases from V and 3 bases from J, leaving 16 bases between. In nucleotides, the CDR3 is TGTGCCAGCAGCTCCCGGGACGCTCGTTACTACGAGCAGTACTTC. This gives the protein CASSSRDARYYEQYF.

Here the CDR3 DNA reads TGTGCCAGCAACCCCCCTCGGGGCGGAGGGTACAATGAGCAGTTCTTC. It encodes CASNPPRGGGYNEQFF. V usage is TRBV7-8 and J usage is TRBJ2-1; possibly TRBD2 for D (6 bases). Germline CDR1 is SGHVS and CDR2 is FQNEAQ. Trimming shortened V by 7 bases and J by 4 bases, and 20 bases separated the two germline ends. The CDR3 is 16 residues long.

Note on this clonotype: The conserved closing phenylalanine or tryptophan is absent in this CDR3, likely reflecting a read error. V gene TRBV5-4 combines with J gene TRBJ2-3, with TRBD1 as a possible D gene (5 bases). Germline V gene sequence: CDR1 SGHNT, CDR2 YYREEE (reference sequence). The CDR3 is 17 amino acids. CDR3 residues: CTSSVDGHPPHTDTQYL. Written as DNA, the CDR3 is TGTACCAGCAGCGTAGACGGACACCCTCCACACACAGATACCCAGTATCTT.